The subject of this entry is one T cell receptor (beta chain). Measured with immunoSEQ multiplex PCR; TCRdb has only the in-frame clones, and not every one. Seen here are approximately 90,000 clones, about nine tenths observed once, and the top ten hold more than 5%. These data come from a study of blood T cell repertoires in COVID-19. Germline V gene lookup returns CDR1 SGHNT and CDR2 YYREEE (reference sequence). V lost 4 bases and J 1 base, leaving 14 bases between the germline ends. CDR3 length equals 15 residues. The TCR was taken from a man aged 55-75 years with COVID-19, enrolled during active disease. The gene calls are TRBV5-4 and TRBJ2-5; the D gene is possibly TRBD2 (5 bases). What was sequenced was peripheral blood. CDR3 bases: TGTGCCAGCAGCGGGCGGGTCCCACCCCAAGAGACCCAGTACTTC. Its protein product is CASSGRVPPQETQYF.